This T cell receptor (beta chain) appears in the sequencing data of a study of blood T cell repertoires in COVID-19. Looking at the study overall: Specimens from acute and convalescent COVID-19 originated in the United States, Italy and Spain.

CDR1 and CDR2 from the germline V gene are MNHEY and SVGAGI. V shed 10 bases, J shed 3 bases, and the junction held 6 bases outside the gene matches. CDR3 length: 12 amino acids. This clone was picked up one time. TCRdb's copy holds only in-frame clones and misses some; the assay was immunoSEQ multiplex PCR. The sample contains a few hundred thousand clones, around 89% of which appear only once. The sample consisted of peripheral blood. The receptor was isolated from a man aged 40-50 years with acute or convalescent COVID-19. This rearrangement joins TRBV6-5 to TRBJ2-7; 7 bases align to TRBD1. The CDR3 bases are TGTGCCACCCGGGGACAGTACTACGAGCAGTACTTC. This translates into CATRGQYYEQYF.